This TCR beta chain stems from a study of blood T cells in healthy people across ages. Using a J-beta primer mix together with a sample-barcoded 5' primer, a second PCR was run for 7 to 11 cycles. TCRdb reprocessed the 5' RACE reads via MiXCR and lists one record per CDR3 protein. The data contain approximately 490,000 distinct CDR3 sequences, 24% of them singletons. The sample also formed part of further work on T cells of mothers and their children. According to that study: Using 1.5 ug per 15 ul, all extracted RNA underwent cDNA synthesis. Each mother yielded more than 9.5 million TCR beta CDR3 reads. Each child yielded around 2.9 million reads. TCR recombination output is shaped by thymic selection similarly in related and unrelated pairs.

Input material: blood. The clonotype originates from a boy between 5 and 17 years old in good health.

CDR3 loop: CASSQRASRETQYF. The CDR3 nucleotides read TGCGCCAGCAGCCAGCGGGCTTCCCGGGAGACCCAGTACTTC. The chain joins TRBV4-3 to TRBJ2-5, with a possible D match to TRBD2 (5 bases). Germline V gene sequence: CDR1 LGHNA, CDR2 YSLEER. This CDR3 has 14 amino acids. Trimming left V 3 bases short and J 5 bases short, with 13 bases between.